The T cell receptor (beta chain) under discussion was sequenced for a study of blood T cell repertoires in COVID-19. Study at large: Samples came from the United States, Italy and Spain, spanning acute and convalescent COVID-19.

Trimming at V came to 5 bases and at J to 7 bases, leaving 14 bases not matched to a gene. Germline V gives CDR1 SGHAT, CDR2 FQNNGV. The CDR3 is 18 amino acids. In the authors' methods: Nucleated cell number was recorded as an estimate derived from reference gene primer amplification. The repertoire was sequenced with immunoSEQ multiplex PCR; TCRdb's copy has only in-frame clones and lacks some. That table furnishes V, J and clone size, whereas the DNA furnished D and trimming. The sample lists fewer than 400,000 clones; under 90% were seen once. The chain recombines TRBV11-2 with TRBJ2-1; 13 bases map to TRBD2. This TCR was sampled from a woman in her 30s with COVID-19, enrolled during active disease. The sample taken for sequencing was peripheral blood. This CDR3 is CASSPRRTSGSPGNEQFF. CDR3 bases: TGTGCCAGCAGCCCCAGAAGGACTAGCGGGAGTCCCGGGAATGAGCAGTTCTTC. Using reference TRBV11-2 and TRBJ2-1 for the parts outside the CDR3, the full variable domain is EAGVAQSPRYKIIEKRQSVAFWCNPISGHATLYWYQQILGQGPKLLIQFQNNGVVDDSQLPKDRFSAERLKGVDSTLKIQPAKLEDSAVYLCASSPRRTSGSPGNEQFFGPGTRLTVL.